The 19 T cell receptor beta chains given below trace back to one sample, sequenced in a study of blood T cell repertoires in COVID-19. Repertoires were generated with immunoSEQ multiplex PCR, while TCRdb's copy carries only in-frame clones and drops some. The sample has around 260,000 clones, approximately 85% seen once. The sequenced sample consisted of peripheral blood. Every receptor here comes from a human donor in a cohort sampled during active COVID-19.

The V and J genes are TRBV19 and TRBJ1-1; TRBD1 might be the D (5 bases). The CDR3 has 14 residues. Germline values: CDR1 LNHDA, CDR2 SQIVND (reference sequence). V lost 10 bases to trimming and J lost 4 bases, with 19 bases between them. CDR3 region: CATTYGGVGTEAFF. The CDR3 DNA reads TGTGCCACCACTTACGGAGGGGTTGGCACTGAAGCTTTCTTT.

V and J are TRBV3-1 (or the pseudogene TRBV3-2) and TRBJ2-1; unclear D gene. Germline assignment: CDR1 LGHDT and CDR2 YNNKEL (reference sequence). The CDR3 extends over 16 amino acids. V shed 4 bases and J shed 5 bases, with 18 bases lying between them. CDR3 loop: CASSPSGTGANNEQFF. Written as DNA, the CDR3 is TGTGCCAGCAGCCCATCGGGTACTGGTGCGAACAATGAGCAGTTCTTC.

The chain employs TRBV30 and TRBJ2-1; TRBD2 is a possible D gene (5 bases). Germline CDR1 is GTSNPN and CDR2 is SVGIG (reference sequence). The CDR3 contains 15 residues. V lost 1 base to trimming and J lost 4 bases, with 14 bases between them. As DNA, the CDR3 is TGTGCCTGGAGTGGCGACTCCCGACTATACAATGAGCAGTTCTTC. This sequence encodes CAWSGDSRLYNEQFF.

V is TRBV19 and J is TRBJ2-1, with D possibly being TRBD2 (6 bases). V was trimmed by 5 bases and J by 4 bases, leaving 18 bases between them. Looked up from germline, CDR1 is LNHDA and CDR2 is SQIVND (reference sequence). The CDR3 loop spans 16 amino acids. CDR3 sequence: CASSSRLETIYNEQFF. CDR3 DNA sequence: TGTGCCAGTAGTTCTCGACTAGAAACGATATACAATGAGCAGTTCTTC.

The chain uses TRBV30 and TRBJ1-1; 9 positions agree with TRBD1. Germline assignment: CDR1 GTSNPN and CDR2 SVGIG (reference sequence). The CDR3 is 13 residues long. J gave up 3 bases and V 3 bases, and 2 bases lay outside the gene matches. The CDR3, as DNA: TGTGCCTGGAGGACAGGGGGGGACACTGAAGCTTTCTTT. Translated, it gives CAWRTGGDTEAFF.

The V call is TRBV6-2 or TRBV6-3, the J call TRBJ1-2, with unresolved D. Germline CDR1 reads MNHEY; CDR2 reads SVGEGT. The CDR3 runs to 15 residues. Between the trimmed V and J ends, which lost 5 bases and 4 bases, there was a span of 17 bases. The CDR3, as DNA: TGTGCCAGCAGTCCCCCCCCGGCGGGAGTCTATGGCTACACCTTC. This gives the protein CASSPPPAGVYGYTF.

This clone was seen only once. Compared with germline, one end of the junction differs, possibly owing to a read error. The chain links TRBV29-1 to TRBJ1-2; 10 bases map to TRBD1. Germline V lookup: CDR1 SQVTM, CDR2 ANQGSEA. CDR3 length: 14 amino acids. The CDR3 nucleotides are TGCAGCATTGACGGGACAGGGGAGACCTATGGCTACACCTTC. It codes for CSIDGTGETYGYTF. Complete variable domain (other parts from reference TRBV29-1 and TRBJ1-2): SAVISQKPSRDICQRGTSLTIQCQVDSQVTMMFWYRQQPGQSLTLIATANQGSEATYESGFVIDKFPISRPNLTFSTLTVSNMSPEDSSIYLCSIDGTGETYGYTFGSGTRLTVV.

V and J are TRBV4-2 and TRBJ2-5; 7 nucleotides line up with TRBD2. V trimming: 0 bases; J trimming: 4 bases; junction bases outside the gene matches: 5. Germline loops: CDR1 LGHNA, CDR2 YNFKEQ. The CDR3 totals 15 residues. The CDR3 coding sequence is TGTGCCAGCAGCCAAGATCTCGGCGGGAGAGAGACCCAGTACTTC. It encodes CASSQDLGGRETQYF.

The J gene is TRBJ2-1, the V gene TRBV6-5; a possible D gene is TRBD2 (7 bases). The CDR3 sequence is 15 residues long. V was shortened by 6 bases and J by 3 bases, with 15 bases between the two germline ends. Germline V lookup: CDR1 MNHEY, CDR2 SVGAGI. The CDR3 nucleotides read TGTGCCAGCAGCCGTGGGGGGGCGGACTACAATGAGCAGTTCTTC. This sequence encodes CASSRGGADYNEQFF.

The count of this clone is one. The rearrangement links TRBV4-2 to TRBJ2-1; 10 nucleotides agree with TRBD2. Unmatched junction bases numbered 9, after V lost 4 bases and J lost 6 bases. This CDR3 spans 16 amino acids. Germline V gene data show CDR1 as LGHNA and CDR2 as YNFKEQ. The CDR3 DNA reads TGTGCCAGCAGCCTTCAACTAGCGGGAAGTGGCAATGAGCAGTTCTTC. Translating it yields CASSLQLAGSGNEQFF.

This chain links TRBV19 with TRBJ2-7; D possibly corresponds to TRBD2 (6 bases). The CDR3 contains 14 residues. V lost 5 bases, J lost 2 bases, and 13 bases lay in between. CDR1 and CDR2 (germline): LNHDA, SQIVND (reference sequence). CDR3 DNA: TGTGCCAGTAGTCCACGGGAGTTCCCCTACGAGCAGTACTTC. This gives the protein CASSPREFPYEQYF.

This chain joins TRBV3-1 (or the pseudogene TRBV3-2) and TRBJ2-1, with 11 positions matching TRBD2. The CDR3 has 16 residues. Germline V gives CDR1 LGHDT, CDR2 YNNKEL (reference sequence). The V gene end was trimmed by 1 base and the J gene end by 4 bases; junction bases not matched to a gene: 3. The CDR3 here is CASSQVRLAGYNEQFF. DNA for the CDR3: TGTGCCAGCAGCCAAGTAAGACTAGCGGGGTACAATGAGCAGTTCTTC.

The chain combines TRBV18 with TRBJ2-1, with 11 bases lining up with TRBD2. Germline V gives CDR1 KGHSH, CDR2 LQKENI. The CDR3 extends over 17 amino acids. The ends lost 2 bases at V and 1 base at J; junction bases unmatched: 4. The CDR3 DNA follows: TGTGCCAGCTCACCATCGCTAGCGGGAGGATCCTACAATGAGCAGTTCTTC. Translating it yields CASSPSLAGGSYNEQFF.

This sequence joins TRBV18 and TRBJ2-7; the match to TRBD1 covers 7 bases. The CDR3 covers 14 residues. CDR1 is KGHSH and CDR2 is LQKENI in the germline V gene. Germline trimming cut 4 bases from V and 2 bases from J; bases unmatched to any gene: 5. In DNA, the CDR3 is TGTGCCAGCTCACGGACAGGACCGACCTACGAGCAGTACTTC. This encodes CASSRTGPTYEQYF.

This clone has just one count. J is TRBJ2-2 and V is TRBV27; 10 bases align to TRBD2. CDR1 and CDR2 (germline): MNHEY, SMNVEV (reference sequence). The CDR3 consists of 18 residues. The ends lost 6 bases at V and 4 bases at J; junction bases unmatched: 14. The CDR3 spells CASSSSYLAGGPTGELFF. The CDR3 coding sequence is TGTGCCAGCAGCTCTTCATACTTAGCGGGAGGCCCCACCGGGGAGCTGTTTTTT.

This CDR3 reads CASSLQGNQPQHF. CDR3 DNA sequence: TGTGCCAGCAGTCTCCAGGGGAATCAGCCCCAGCATTTT. The V and J genes are TRBV6-5 and TRBJ1-5; D perhaps matches TRBD1 (6 bases). The CDR3 spans 13 residues. Trimming removed 5 bases from V and 4 bases from J, with 9 bases in between. Germline values: CDR1 MNHEY, CDR2 SVGAGI.

This chain connects TRBV3-1 (or the pseudogene TRBV3-2) to TRBJ1-1; weak D call: TRBD1 (5 bases). Germline CDR1 and CDR2: LGHDT and YNNKEL (reference sequence). The CDR3 length is 15 residues. V was cut by 4 bases and J by 10 bases, with 22 bases left in between. The CDR3, as DNA: TGTGCCAGCAGCCGAGACAGCGCTCTCCGTACGCGAGCTTTCTTT. Its translation is CASSRDSALRTRAFF.

This clone came up a few times. The chain carries TRBV24-1 and TRBJ2-3; 7 bases match TRBD2. CDR3 length: 12 residues. The germline gives CDR1 KGHDR, CDR2 SFDVKD. Losses at the gene ends were 7 bases for V and 4 bases for J; bases not matched to a gene: 1. CDR3 in amino acids: CATRGGADTQYF. CDR3 in DNA: TGTGCCACCAGGGGGGGGGCAGATACGCAGTATTTT.

The chain uses TRBV3-1 (or the pseudogene TRBV3-2) and TRBJ2-7; tentatively, D is TRBD1 (6 bases). V was clipped by 1 base and J by 0 bases, with 10 bases between them. Germline CDR1 reads LGHDT; CDR2 reads YNNKEL (reference sequence). The CDR3 consists of 15 residues. CDR3: CASSQGIGGSYEQYF. The CDR3 DNA reads as TGTGCCAGCAGCCAAGGTATAGGGGGCTCCTACGAGCAGTACTTC.